These 19 T cell receptor beta chains originate from one sample sequenced in a study of regulatory T cells in long-lasting Graves disease. Time point specified: newly diagnosed GD, antithyroid drugs for less than 3 months. RNA extracted from PBMCs served as the sequencing template. Library construction for TCR beta used iRepertoire HTBI primers and Arm-PCR of CDR3 regions. Using its own MiXCR run on the multiplex PCR reads, TCRdb lists one record per CDR3 protein. This table holds 350,000 to 450,000 distinct CDR3 sequences, about 16% found once. The sample was also linked to a second study, of T cells in Graves' hyperthyroidism and ophthalmopathy.

The sequencing here drew on peripheral blood mononuclear cells (PBMCs), taken at new diagnosis, from a patient treated with antithyroid drugs. The receptors were sampled from a young woman with Graves disease.

The chain links TRBV28 to TRBJ2-1; maybe TRBD2 (5 bases). The CDR3 has 17 amino acids. CDR1 is MDHEN, CDR2 SYDVKM, per germline. Trimming took 1 base from V and 7 from J, leaving 20 bases between them. The chain's CDR3 is CASSLLSAGDYSNEQFF. CDR3 coding DNA: TGTGCCAGCAGTTTATTGAGTGCAGGTGACTACTCAAATGAGCAGTTCTTC.

This chain joins TRBV20-1 and TRBJ1-2; no firm D call. This CDR3 contains 11 residues. With 6 bases removed from V and 12 bases from J, the gap between germline ends came to 17 bases. Germline V gene sequence: CDR1 DFQATT, CDR2 SNEGSKA (reference sequence). The CDR3 region is CSAPYGVEDTF. As DNA, the CDR3 is TGCAGTGCCCCGTACGGGGTAGAAGACACCTTC.

For this clonotype: A much more abundant neighbour one base away suggests this may be a read error. J is TRBJ1-1 and V is TRBV5-5; D is ambiguous. The germline V gene encodes CDR1 SGHKS and CDR2 YYEKEE (reference sequence). This CDR3 is built from 11 residues. CDR3 nucleotide sequence: TGTGTCAGCAGCTTCTCCACTGAAGCTTTCTTT. Protein sequence: CVSSFSTEAFF.

This clonotype was recorded many times. The rearrangement uses TRBV24-1 and TRBJ2-5; D possibly corresponds to TRBD1 (5 bases). The germline V gene encodes CDR1 KGHDR and CDR2 SFDVKD. This CDR3 comprises 16 residues. The ends were cut back, 2 bases at V and 1 base at J, with 13 bases in the middle. The CDR3 sequence is CATSDYGQGRQETQYF. The CDR3 nucleotides read TGTGCCACCAGTGATTATGGACAAGGACGCCAAGAGACCCAGTACTTC.

The chain links TRBV19 to TRBJ2-3, with TRBD1 matching over 8 bases. V lost 6 bases and J lost 4; bases outside the gene matches: 3. This CDR3 has 13 amino acids. Germline CDR1 and CDR2: LNHDA and SQIVND (reference sequence). CDR3 nucleotide sequence: TGTGCCAGTAGGAAGACAGGGGCAGATACGCAGTATTTT. Its translation: CASRKTGADTQYF.

This chain links TRBV6-2 or TRBV6-3 with TRBJ1-1; D unclear. CDR1 MNHEY and CDR2 SVGEGT come from the germline V gene. CDR3 length: 11 amino acids. Trimming removed 9 bases at V and 9 bases at J, with 14 bases between. Here the CDR3 DNA reads TGTGCCAGTTACAATCTCGGGCAAGCTTTCTTT. It encodes CASYNLGQAFF.

V and J are TRBV19 and TRBJ2-7, with 14 nucleotides matching TRBD2. The CDR3 spans 20 residues. Looked up from germline, CDR1 is LNHDA and CDR2 is SQIVND (reference sequence). J was trimmed by 0 bases and V by 5 bases; bases with no gene match: 15. The CDR3 nucleotides read TGTGCCAGTAGTGTCTCCTCCGGGACTAGCGGGAGCGGGAGCTCCTACGAGCAGTACTTC. Translated: CASSVSSGTSGSGSSYEQYF.

There are a few counts of this clonotype. This sequence joins TRBV6-1 and TRBJ2-7; the D gene could be TRBD1 or TRBD2 (6 bases each). Germline V gene sequence: CDR1 MNHNS, CDR2 SASEGT. Trimming removed 3 bases at V and 2 bases at J, with 11 bases between. The CDR3 covers 14 residues. The CDR3 sequence: CASSERDNTYEQYF. CDR3 DNA: TGTGCCAGCAGTGAGCGGGACAACACCTACGAGCAGTACTTC.

Details on this clonotype: A much bigger clone sits one base away, suggesting this may be a read error. The rearrangement joins TRBV28 to TRBJ1-2; D unresolved. The CDR3 length is 12 residues. Germline V gene sequence: CDR1 MDHEN, CDR2 SYDVKM. Trimming left V 5 bases short and J 5 bases short, with 9 bases between. The CDR3 sequence: CASSTGPYGYTF. For the CDR3, the DNA is TGTGCCAGCAGTACGGGCCCTTATGGCTACACCTTC.

The chain recombines TRBV7-9 with TRBJ2-2, with 8 bases fitting TRBD2. This CDR3 is built from 14 residues. J was trimmed by 7 bases and V by 5 bases; bases with no gene match: 6. The germline gives CDR1 SEHNR, CDR2 FQNEAQ (reference sequence). The CDR3 here is CASSTSGTSGELFF. DNA for the CDR3: TGTGCCAGCAGCACCTCCGGGACTAGCGGGGAGCTGTTTTTT.

The table lists this clonotype with many counts. This chain uses TRBV12-3 or TRBV12-4 with TRBJ1-5, with D possibly being TRBD1 (6 bases). This CDR3 comprises 14 residues. The germline V and J ends were trimmed by 5 bases and 0 bases, with 8 bases remaining between them. CDR3 in DNA: TGTGCCAGCAGTGGGGGCCCTAGCAATCAGCCCCAGCATTTT. Translation gives CASSGGPSNQPQHF.

This clonotype was seen only a few times. The V call is TRBV27, the J call TRBJ2-2, with 9 bases that match TRBD1. Germline V gene lookup returns CDR1 MNHEY and CDR2 SMNVEV (reference sequence). V shed 5 bases and J 5 bases; nucleotides not matched to a gene: 6. The CDR3 loop spans 15 amino acids. The CDR3 is CASSPTGQGTGELFF. The CDR3 nucleotides are TGTGCCAGCAGTCCAACGGGACAGGGAACCGGGGAGCTGTTTTTT.

This chain joins TRBV6-1 and TRBJ1-2, with D possibly being TRBD1 (6 bases). The CDR3 is 12 residues long. The germline V gene encodes CDR1 MNHNS and CDR2 SASEGT. Trimming removed 7 bases at V and 7 bases at J, with 13 bases between. The CDR3: CASTTQGSGYTF. Here the CDR3 DNA reads TGTGCCAGCACGACACAGGGTTCTGGCTACACCTTC.

The V call is TRBV30, the J call TRBJ1-3, with D unresolved. The CDR3 totals 13 residues. CDR1 and CDR2 (germline): GTSNPN, SVGIG (reference sequence). V was clipped by 4 bases and J by 4 bases, with 11 bases between them. CDR3 amino acids: CAWTPLQGNTIYF. CDR3 sequence (DNA): TGTGCCTGGACCCCCCTGCAGGGAAACACCATATATTTT.

At least ten counts were recorded for this clonotype. The V call is TRBV28, the J call TRBJ2-5; no clear D gene. In germline, CDR1 is MDHEN, CDR2 SYDVKM. CDR3 size: 11 residues. The germline V and J ends were trimmed by 6 bases and 3 bases, with 5 bases remaining between them. CDR3 nucleotides: TGTGCCAGCAGCTCCAAAGAGACCCAGTACTTC. Protein sequence: CASSSKETQYF.

This clonotype was observed many times. The rearrangement joins TRBV2 to TRBJ1-4; no reliable D call. Looked up from germline, CDR1 is SNHLY and CDR2 is FYNNEI. The CDR3 extends over 14 amino acids. V dropped 10 bases and J dropped 0 bases, with 12 bases sitting between them. The CDR3 bases are TGTGCCACCACGACGGGTGCAACTAATGAAAAACTGTTTTTT. This gives the protein CATTTGATNEKLFF.

This clonotype occurred many times. The V gene is TRBV5-1, the J gene TRBJ2-2; unclear D gene. The germline CDR1 and CDR2 sequences are SGHRS and YFSETQ. This CDR3 is built from 14 residues. V lost 5 bases and J 0 bases, leaving 8 bases between the germline ends. DNA for the CDR3: TGCGCCAGCAGTGGCAGATCGAACACCGGGGAGCTGTTTTTT. This codes for CASSGRSNTGELFF.

This clonotype was seen ten or more times. The chain employs TRBV11-2 and TRBJ1-1; 10 nucleotides line up with TRBD1. V was clipped by 3 bases and J by 4 bases; unmatched bases: 11. Germline-derived CDR1 and CDR2 are SGHAT and FQNNGV. This CDR3 comprises 17 residues. The CDR3 DNA follows: TGTGCCAGCAGCTTTCCGACAGGGGGCCGAGGGGGCACTGAAGCTTTCTTT. It is translated as CASSFPTGGRGGTEAFF. The whole variable domain, filled in from reference TRBV11-2 and TRBJ1-1, reads EAGVAQSPRYKIIEKRQSVAFWCNPISGHATLYWYQQILGQGPKLLIQFQNNGVVDDSQLPKDRFSAERLKGVDSTLKIQPAKLEDSAVYLCASSFPTGGRGGTEAFFGQGTRLTVV.

The chain uses TRBV27 and TRBJ2-5; 11 positions agree with TRBD2. This CDR3 is built from 14 residues. Germline V CDR1 and CDR2: MNHEY, SMNVEV (reference sequence). V lost 7 bases to trimming and J lost 3 bases; unmatched junction nucleotides: 4. The CDR3 loop is CASKGLAVKETQYF. Written as DNA, the CDR3 is TGTGCCAGCAAGGGACTAGCGGTTAAAGAGACCCAGTACTTC.